The rows below give T cell receptor beta chains drawn from one sample of a study of persistence of HIV-infected CD4 T cells. These TCRs are of unknown antigen specificity. TCRdb's table, derived via immunoSEQ multiplex PCR, lists solely in-frame clones and lacks some. In the table there are under 55,000 clones, about 87% of which are singletons. The source material was CD4+ T cells sorted from PBMCs after approximately 20-hour stimulation, sampled from a patient who received antiretroviral therapy. The receptors stem from an adult woman with HIV who was CMV-seropositive. Both conserved end residues are part of each CDR3. The D gene is left open where the match is weak. Some rows have no size entry. The others give once, few or many, or a class for an expanded clone.

d_gene,v_gene,abundance,j_gene,CDR3aa,CDR3nt
-,TRBV5-6,once,TRBJ1-2,CASSLIGQLGGYTF,TGTGCCAGCAGCTTGATAGGCCAACTCGGCGGCTACACCTTC
-,TRBV12-3/TRBV12-4,-,TRBJ1-1,CASSLDTNTEAFF,TGTGCCAGCAGCCTGGACACGAACACTGAAGCTTTCTTT
-,TRBV19,-,TRBJ2-2,CASSIGRGLLIGELFF,TGTGCCAGTAGTATCGGGAGGGGGCTGTTAATCGGGGAGCTGTTTTTT
-,TRBV27,-,TRBJ1-1,CASSFKVWNTEAFF,TGTGCCAGCAGTTTTAAGGTTTGGAACACTGAAGCTTTCTTT
-,TRBV5-1,-,TRBJ2-2,CASSPGGGLRNTGELFF,TGCGCCAGCAGCCCAGGTGGGGGACTCAGGAACACCGGGGAGCTGTTTTTT
-,TRBV30,-,TRBJ1-2,CASIRTYGYTF,TGTGCCTCCATACGGACCTATGGCTACACCTTC
TRBD2,TRBV6-5,-,TRBJ2-1,CASRGGGREQFF,TGTGCCAGTCGGGGGGGTGGGCGTGAGCAGTTCTTC
-,TRBV12-2,once,TRBJ2-1,CASRLKEGAVWCDNEQFF,TGTGCAAGTCGCTTAAAAGAGGGGGCGGTATGGTGCGACAATGAGCAGTTCTTC
-,TRBV5-4,-,TRBJ1-1,CASSLGQRTNTEAFF,TGTGCCAGCAGCTTGGGACAGAGAACGAACACTGAAGCTTTCTTT
-,TRBV4-1,-,TRBJ1-4,CASSLAGGTNEKLFF,TGCGCCAGCAGCCTAGCAGGAGGAACTAATGAAAAACTGTTTTTT
-,TRBV4-1,-,TRBJ2-3,CASSQVGDLMQYF,TGCGCCAGCAGCCAAGTGGGGGACCTAATGCAGTATTTT
TRBD1,TRBV19,-,TRBJ1-1,CASSGQGLRGAEAFF,TGTGCCAGTAGTGGACAGGGCCTGCGAGGGGCTGAAGCTTTCTTT
-,TRBV2,-,TRBJ2-1,CASSVGQNNEQFF,TGTGCCAGCAGCGTAGGACAGAACAATGAGCAGTTCTTC
-,TRBV5-1,-,TRBJ1-6,CASSLGRDSPLHF,TGCGCCAGCAGCTTGGGGCGGGATTCACCCCTCCACTTT
-,TRBV5-1,-,TRBJ2-2,CASSYGSPRGELFF,TGCGCCAGCAGCTACGGGTCCCCGAGGGGGGAGCTGTTTTTT
-,TRBV18,-,TRBJ2-3,CASSRADTQYF,TGTGCCAGCTCACGGGCAGATACGCAGTATTTT
-,TRBV5-5,-,TRBJ1-1,CASTLGPRGLDTEAFF,TGTGCCAGCACCCTAGGTCCCAGGGGCCTGGACACTGAAGCTTTCTTT
-,TRBV18,-,TRBJ2-2,CASSPRSPGTGELFF,TGTGCCAGCTCACCACGATCCCCCGGCACCGGGGAGCTGTTTTTT
-,TRBV5-6,-,TRBJ1-1,CASSPRRGGLTEAFF,TGTGCCAGCAGCCCTAGACGGGGAGGTCTGACTGAAGCTTTCTTT
TRBD1,TRBV10-3,-,TRBJ2-1,CATGQQYNEQFF,TGTGCCACGGGACAGCAATACAATGAGCAGTTCTTC
-,TRBV6-4,-,TRBJ1-5,CASRRPDPPQVTQPQHF,TGTGCCAGCAGGAGGCCGGACCCACCCCAGGTAACTCAGCCCCAGCATTTT
-,TRBV12-3/TRBV12-4,-,TRBJ1-2,CASSGTPNYGYTF,TGTGCCAGCAGCGGGACACCTAACTATGGCTACACCTTC
-,TRBV11-3,-,TRBJ2-3,CASSLSGPGTDTQYF,TGTGCCAGCAGCTTAAGCGGGCCCGGCACAGATACGCAGTATTTT
-,TRBV12-3/TRBV12-4,-,TRBJ1-2,CAGWGRGYGYTF,TGTGCCGGATGGGGGCGCGGTTATGGCTACACCTTC
-,TRBV6-5,-,TRBJ2-6,CASGAVSGANVLTF,TGTGCCAGCGGGGCGGTCTCTGGGGCCAACGTCCTGACTTTC
-,TRBV19,-,TRBJ1-1,CACREAVNTEAFF,TGTGCCTGCCGAGAGGCCGTGAACACTGAAGCTTTCTTT
-,TRBV18,-,TRBJ1-6,CASSPGGNNSPLHF,TGTGCCAGCTCACCAGGGGGAAATAATTCACCCCTCCACTTT
TRBD1,TRBV3-1/TRBV3-2,-,TRBJ1-4,CASSQRTGLEKLFF,TGTGCCAGCAGCCAGCGGACAGGGCTCGAAAAACTGTTTTTT
-,TRBV30,-,TRBJ1-4,CAWSAREPGEKLFF,TGTGCCTGGAGTGCTAGGGAGCCGGGTGAAAAACTGTTTTTT
TRBD1,TRBV24-1,-,TRBJ2-3,CATSDPDRKTDTQYF,TGTGCCACCAGTGATCCGGACAGGAAAACAGATACGCAGTATTTT
TRBD1,TRBV10-1,few,TRBJ1-1,CASSPGQGGSPEAFF,TGCGCCAGCAGCCCAGGACAGGGAGGAAGTCCTGAAGCTTTCTTT
TRBD2,TRBV6-1,-,TRBJ2-4,CASSGLTSGGADIQYF,TGTGCCAGCAGTGGGCTGACTAGCGGGGGGGCAGACATTCAGTACTTC
-,TRBV5-1,once,TRBJ1-1,CASSLDGGTEAFF,TGCGCCAGCAGCTTGGATGGGGGAACTGAAGCTTTCTTT
TRBD1,TRBV19,-,TRBJ1-5,CASGQGGSDQPQHF,TGTGCCAGTGGACAGGGAGGTTCTGATCAGCCCCAGCATTTT
-,TRBV7-8,-,TRBJ2-2,CASSPLAVGLTGELFF,TGTGCCAGCAGCCCCCTAGCCGTCGGGCTCACCGGGGAGCTGTTTTTT
TRBD1,TRBV5-1,-,TRBJ1-6,CASSLGQDASPLHF,TGCGCCAGCAGCTTAGGACAGGATGCTTCACCCCTCCACTTT
-,TRBV6-1,-,TRBJ1-4,CASSEGGSNEKLFF,TGTGCCAGCAGTGAAGGGGGTAGTAATGAAAAACTGTTTTTT
-,TRBV5-1,-,TRBJ2-5,CASSSRRGREETQYF,TGCGCCAGCAGCTCCCGGCGGGGGCGCGAAGAGACCCAGTACTTC
-,TRBV6-6,-,TRBJ1-2,CASSRDTSYGYTF,TGTGCCAGCAGTCGGGACACCTCCTATGGCTACACCTTC
TRBD2,TRBV11-3,-,TRBJ2-2,CASSLHALAGNTGELFF,TGTGCCAGCAGCTTACATGCTCTAGCGGGGAACACCGGGGAGCTGTTTTTT
TRBD2,TRBV19,-,TRBJ2-4,CASSIDPRLARNIQYF,TGTGCCAGTAGTATAGATCCGAGACTAGCGAGAAACATTCAGTACTTC
TRBD2,TRBV7-3,-,TRBJ2-3,CASSGSGGADTQYF,TGTGCCAGCAGCGGTAGCGGGGGGGCCGATACGCAGTATTTT
TRBD1,TRBV5-1,-,TRBJ1-6,CASSPGTGGDSPLHF,TGCGCCAGCAGCCCTGGGACAGGGGGGGACTCACCCCTCCACTTT
TRBD1,TRBV13,-,TRBJ2-7,CASSKPGQGSDEQYF,TGTGCCAGCAGCAAACCGGGACAGGGGAGCGACGAGCAGTACTTC
-,TRBV6-5,-,TRBJ1-2,CASRLTGFNYGYTF,TGTGCCAGCCGCCTGACAGGTTTTAACTATGGCTACACCTTC
TRBD1,TRBV10-1,-,TRBJ2-5,CASSKQGWETQYF,TGCGCCAGCAGCAAACAGGGGTGGGAGACCCAGTACTTC
-,TRBV10-1,-,TRBJ1-1,CASSEGKGTRRNTEAFF,TGCGCCAGCAGTGAGGGAAAGGGAACCCGCCGGAACACTGAAGCTTTCTTT
-,TRBV5-4,-,TRBJ1-2,CASSLDSVTGGYTF,TGTGCCAGCAGCTTAGACAGCGTGACGGGTGGCTACACCTTC
-,TRBV14,-,TRBJ1-2,CASSQERRRGYTF,TGTGCCAGCAGCCAAGAAAGAAGGCGCGGCTACACCTTC
TRBD1,TRBV27,-,TRBJ2-7,CASSKGQTREQYF,TGTGCCAGCAGTAAGGGACAGACGCGGGAGCAGTACTTC
-,TRBV11-1,-,TRBJ1-2,CASSPNTF,TGTGCCAGCAGCCCCAACACCTTC
-,TRBV10-2,-,TRBJ2-6,CASSDRGANVLTF,TGCGCCAGCAGTGATCGTGGGGCCAACGTCCTGACTTTC
-,TRBV5-1,-,TRBJ1-3,CASSLVPGGNTIYF,TGCGCCAGCAGCTTGGTTCCAGGTGGAAACACCATATATTTT
-,TRBV27,once,TRBJ1-6,CASSFRDTYNSPLHF,TGTGCCAGCAGTTTCAGGGACACCTATAATTCACCCCTCCACTTT
-,TRBV12-3/TRBV12-4,-,TRBJ1-2,CASSTLGLGYTF,TGTGCCAGCAGTACCCTAGGGTTGGGCTACACCTTC
TRBD2,TRBV5-1,-,TRBJ2-1,CASRKASGDNEQFF,TGCGCCTCTCGGAAGGCTAGCGGGGACAATGAGCAGTTCTTC
-,TRBV20-1,-,TRBJ1-1,CSASATGPWTEAFF,TGCAGTGCTAGTGCTACGGGGCCTTGGACTGAAGCTTTCTTT
-,TRBV10-2,-,TRBJ1-2,CASRQTSYGYTF,TGCGCCAGCCGACAGACTAGCTATGGCTACACCTTC